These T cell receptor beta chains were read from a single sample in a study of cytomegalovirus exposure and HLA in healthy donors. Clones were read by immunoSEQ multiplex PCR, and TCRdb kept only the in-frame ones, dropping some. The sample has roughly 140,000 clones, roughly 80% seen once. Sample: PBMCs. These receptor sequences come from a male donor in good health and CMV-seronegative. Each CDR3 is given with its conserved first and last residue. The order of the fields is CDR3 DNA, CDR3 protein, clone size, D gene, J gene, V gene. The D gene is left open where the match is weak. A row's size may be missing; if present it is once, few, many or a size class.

cdr3_nt: TGTGCCAGCAGCCAAGGCGGGGATGGAGCAGATACGCAGTATTTT
cdr3_aa: CASSQGGDGADTQYF
clone_size: -
d_call: -
j_call: TRBJ2-3
v_call: TRBV4-2

cdr3_nt: TGTGCCAGCAGCAAAGAGACCACAGGGGGCTTTCAGGGCTACACCTTC
cdr3_aa: CASSKETTGGFQGYTF
clone_size: -
d_call: TRBD1
j_call: TRBJ1-2
v_call: TRBV7-2

cdr3_nt: TGTGCCAGCAAAACGGACAGGGGGAGGACTGAAGCTTTCTTT
cdr3_aa: CASKTDRGRTEAFF
clone_size: -
d_call: TRBD1
j_call: TRBJ1-1
v_call: TRBV6-6

cdr3_nt: TGCGCCAGCAGCTTGGGACAGGCAACTAGCACAGATACGCAGTATTTT
cdr3_aa: CASSLGQATSTDTQYF
clone_size: once
d_call: -
j_call: TRBJ2-3
v_call: TRBV5-1

cdr3_nt: TGCGCCAGCAGTTCTACCGGGACAGCCGGGGAGCTGTTTTTT
cdr3_aa: CASSSTGTAGELFF
clone_size: -
d_call: TRBD1
j_call: TRBJ2-2
v_call: TRBV10-1

cdr3_nt: TGTGCCAGCAGCTTCCAACAGGGTAACTACGAGCAGTACTTC
cdr3_aa: CASSFQQGNYEQYF
clone_size: -
d_call: -
j_call: TRBJ2-7
v_call: TRBV5-5

cdr3_nt: TGTGCCAGCAGCACGGGACAGTTAAACACCGGGGAGCTGTTTTTT
cdr3_aa: CASSTGQLNTGELFF
clone_size: -
d_call: TRBD1
j_call: TRBJ2-2
v_call: TRBV5-8

cdr3_nt: TGTGCCATCAGTGTATCACAGGGTATCGCTCATGATGGCTACACCTTC
cdr3_aa: CAISVSQGIAHDGYTF
clone_size: -
d_call: -
j_call: TRBJ1-2
v_call: TRBV10-3

cdr3_nt: TGTGCCAGCAAGTTCCCGGACAGCGAGAACACTGAAGCTTTCTTT
cdr3_aa: CASKFPDSENTEAFF
clone_size: -
d_call: -
j_call: TRBJ1-1
v_call: TRBV28

cdr3_nt: TGTGCCAGCAGCGTGGCACAGGGGAGGAACACCATATATTTT
cdr3_aa: CASSVAQGRNTIYF
clone_size: once
d_call: TRBD1
j_call: TRBJ1-3
v_call: TRBV9

cdr3_nt: TGTGCCAGCAGTTACCGACAGGGCGCTGAAGCTTTCTTT
cdr3_aa: CASSYRQGAEAFF
clone_size: -
d_call: TRBD1
j_call: TRBJ1-1
v_call: TRBV6-5

cdr3_nt: TGCGCCAGCAGCCAAGATCGGGTAGAAGGCTCTGAAGCTTTCTTT
cdr3_aa: CASSQDRVEGSEAFF
clone_size: few
d_call: -
j_call: TRBJ1-1
v_call: TRBV4-3

cdr3_nt: TGTGCCAGCAGCCCCCATGGTGGCAGCAATCAGCCCCAGCATTTT
cdr3_aa: CASSPHGGSNQPQHF
clone_size: -
d_call: -
j_call: TRBJ1-5
v_call: TRBV28

cdr3_nt: TGTGCCAGCAGACCCGCCGGGGGTAACTTCTACGAGCAGTACTTC
cdr3_aa: CASRPAGGNFYEQYF
clone_size: -
d_call: -
j_call: TRBJ2-7
v_call: TRBV27

cdr3_nt: TGCAGTGCTAGAATCGTGGAGACCCAGTACTTC
cdr3_aa: CSARIVETQYF
clone_size: -
d_call: -
j_call: TRBJ2-5
v_call: TRBV20-1

cdr3_nt: TGTGCCAGCAGCTTAGTCGGCTCGGGGGACACTGAAGCTTTCTTT
cdr3_aa: CASSLVGSGDTEAFF
clone_size: -
d_call: -
j_call: TRBJ1-1
v_call: TRBV7-2

cdr3_nt: TGTGCCAGCAGTGACCGATCCCTCAGGGTTGATACGCAGTATTTT
cdr3_aa: CASSDRSLRVDTQYF
clone_size: -
d_call: -
j_call: TRBJ2-3
v_call: TRBV6-1

cdr3_nt: TGCGCCAGCAGCCCAGGAGGCCCATCCAGCTATGGCTACACCTTC
cdr3_aa: CASSPGGPSSYGYTF
clone_size: -
d_call: -
j_call: TRBJ1-2
v_call: TRBV5-1

cdr3_nt: TGTGCCAGCAGCTTTAGACAGGGGGGCTATGGCTACACCTTC
cdr3_aa: CASSFRQGGYGYTF
clone_size: -
d_call: TRBD1
j_call: TRBJ1-2
v_call: TRBV7-2

cdr3_nt: TGCGCCAGCAGCTTGGAACAGGGGGGCACAAATTCACCCCTCCACTTT
cdr3_aa: CASSLEQGGTNSPLHF
clone_size: -
d_call: TRBD1
j_call: TRBJ1-6
v_call: TRBV5-1

cdr3_nt: TGTGCCAGCAGCTTAGTAATTGGTACAGGGGGCAATGAGCAGTTCTTC
cdr3_aa: CASSLVIGTGGNEQFF
clone_size: -
d_call: TRBD1
j_call: TRBJ2-1
v_call: TRBV7-9

cdr3_nt: TGTGCCAGCAGATCGCGGGGGAGCGGAGAGACCCAGTACTTC
cdr3_aa: CASRSRGSGETQYF
clone_size: -
d_call: TRBD2
j_call: TRBJ2-5
v_call: TRBV28

cdr3_nt: TGCGCCAGCAGCTTAGGGACTAGAGACCAAGAGACCCAGTACTTC
cdr3_aa: CASSLGTRDQETQYF
clone_size: -
d_call: TRBD2
j_call: TRBJ2-5
v_call: TRBV5-1

cdr3_nt: TGTGCCAGCAGCTTTTACAGGGGAGACTATGGCTACACCTTC
cdr3_aa: CASSFYRGDYGYTF
clone_size: -
d_call: TRBD1
j_call: TRBJ1-2
v_call: TRBV5-4

cdr3_nt: TGTGCCAGCAGCCAGGGGCAGGTGGAAGAGACCCAGTACTTC
cdr3_aa: CASSQGQVEETQYF
clone_size: few
d_call: -
j_call: TRBJ2-5
v_call: TRBV4-2

cdr3_nt: TGTGCCAGCGCTGATCGAGATCAGCCCCAGCATTTT
cdr3_aa: CASADRDQPQHF
clone_size: -
d_call: -
j_call: TRBJ1-5
v_call: TRBV2

cdr3_nt: TGCGCCAGCAGCTTGCCAGGGGCAGACGAGCAGTACTTC
cdr3_aa: CASSLPGADEQYF
clone_size: -
d_call: -
j_call: TRBJ2-7
v_call: TRBV5-1

cdr3_nt: TGTGCCAGCAGTTTGGCTAGCTTGGCAATGGAGCAGTTCTTC
cdr3_aa: CASSLASLAMEQFF
clone_size: few
d_call: -
j_call: TRBJ2-1
v_call: TRBV27

cdr3_nt: TGTGCCAGCAGGTTGACAGGGGGCGGGAACGAGCAGTACTTC
cdr3_aa: CASRLTGGGNEQYF
clone_size: -
d_call: TRBD1
j_call: TRBJ2-7
v_call: TRBV7-8

cdr3_nt: TGTGCCAGCAGTATACAGGGTGGGAACACCGGGGAGCTGTTTTTT
cdr3_aa: CASSIQGGNTGELFF
clone_size: -
d_call: -
j_call: TRBJ2-2
v_call: TRBV6-6

cdr3_nt: TGCAGTGTTCAGGGACAGGCGAGCTACACCTTC
cdr3_aa: CSVQGQASYTF
clone_size: -
d_call: TRBD1
j_call: TRBJ1-2
v_call: TRBV20-1

cdr3_nt: TGTGCCAGCAGTTTAGGGAGCTCCTACGAGCAGTACTTC
cdr3_aa: CASSLGSSYEQYF
clone_size: -
d_call: -
j_call: TRBJ2-7
v_call: TRBV6-1

cdr3_nt: TGTGCCAGCAGCCCGGGGGGTGTGGCGGCTAACTACAATGAGCAGTTCTTC
cdr3_aa: CASSPGGVAANYNEQFF
clone_size: -
d_call: TRBD2
j_call: TRBJ2-1
v_call: TRBV7-2

cdr3_nt: TGTGCCAGCAGGTCTCCTACTAGCGGGGGGCCAGATACGCAGTATTTT
cdr3_aa: CASRSPTSGGPDTQYF
clone_size: -
d_call: TRBD2
j_call: TRBJ2-3
v_call: TRBV11-2

cdr3_nt: TGTGCCAGCAGCTTACGCAGGGGAGCAGGAAACACCATATATTTT
cdr3_aa: CASSLRRGAGNTIYF
clone_size: -
d_call: -
j_call: TRBJ1-3
v_call: TRBV7-9

cdr3_nt: TGCGCCAGCCAAGGACCCGGACAGGGCCAAGAGACCCAGTACTTC
cdr3_aa: CASQGPGQGQETQYF
clone_size: -
d_call: TRBD1
j_call: TRBJ2-5
v_call: TRBV4-3

cdr3_nt: TGTGCCAGCAGCTCCCGGGACAGGGCCACAGATACGCAGTATTTT
cdr3_aa: CASSSRDRATDTQYF
clone_size: -
d_call: TRBD1
j_call: TRBJ2-3
v_call: TRBV5-4

cdr3_nt: TGTGCCAGCAGCTTCGAGGGGGCGTCGCCTTCCTACGAGCAGTACTTC
cdr3_aa: CASSFEGASPSYEQYF
clone_size: -
d_call: TRBD1
j_call: TRBJ2-7
v_call: TRBV7-9

cdr3_nt: TGTGCCAGCAGCGGGGGGGTACCTTCTGGAAACACCATATATTTT
cdr3_aa: CASSGGVPSGNTIYF
clone_size: -
d_call: -
j_call: TRBJ1-3
v_call: TRBV5-5

cdr3_nt: TGTGCCAGCAGCACGGAGGGACAGGGGATAGTAGTTAAAACTGAAGCTTTCTTT
cdr3_aa: CASSTEGQGIVVKTEAFF
clone_size: -
d_call: TRBD1
j_call: TRBJ1-1
v_call: TRBV5-5

cdr3_nt: TGTGCCAGCAGTTTCCCGGGACAGGGTGAAGCTTTCTTT
cdr3_aa: CASSFPGQGEAFF
clone_size: few
d_call: TRBD1
j_call: TRBJ1-1
v_call: TRBV6-6

cdr3_nt: TGTGCCAGCAGTAAAGAGGTGAACACTGAAGCTTTCTTT
cdr3_aa: CASSKEVNTEAFF
clone_size: -
d_call: -
j_call: TRBJ1-1
v_call: TRBV9